The entry below describes one TCR beta chain. No antigen is known for it. V lost 1 base, J lost 12 bases, and 18 bases lay in between. The CDR3 runs 14 residues. CDR1 is MNHEY, CDR2 SVGAGI, per germline. In each sample, about 0.9-10 million cryopreserved PBMC were present before DNA extraction. These data belong to a study of long-term antiretroviral therapy in people with HIV. Study-wide points: Repertoire composition at all time points was dominated by clones that had expanded before ART.

Researchers ran immunoSEQ v3.0 at survey level. For every sample, sequencing targeted roughly 40,000-50,000 T-cell genomes. This table comes from immunoSEQ multiplex PCR, and its TCRdb copy is limited to in-frame clones, with some not included. The sample lists approximately 24,000 clones, more than 65% occurring once. Sequencing used unsorted PBMCs, obtained 4.4 years after starting antiretroviral therapy. The receptor's source is a man aged 25 to 45 with HIV. The rearrangement joins TRBV6-5 to TRBJ1-1; D is possibly TRBD1 (5 bases). The CDR3 loop reads CASSYWRTSVETFF. The CDR3 DNA follows: TGTGCCAGCAGTTACTGGAGGACATCGGTGGAGACTTTCTTT.